This T cell receptor (beta chain) was recorded in a study of T cell changes during pregnancy in multiple sclerosis. This clone was detected once. The CDR3 contains 18 residues. Germline V gene sequence: CDR1 PRHDT, CDR2 FYEKMQ (reference sequence). V shed 4 bases and J shed 0 bases, with 19 bases lying between them. The data were produced by immunoSEQ multiplex PCR, yet TCRdb's version contains in-frame clones alone and is incomplete. The sample yields 30,000 or so clones, roughly 87% seen once. The sequence derives from a female donor with multiple sclerosis, enrolled in a pregnancy study. Here the sequenced sample was CD8+ T cells from peripheral blood mononuclear cells, taken in the first trimester of pregnancy. The genes are TRBV13 and TRBJ2-1; tentatively, D is TRBD2 (6 bases). CDR3 residues: CASSSPLGGVYSYNEQFF. The CDR3, as DNA: TGTGCCAGCAGCTCTCCCTTGGGGGGAGTGTACTCCTACAATGAGCAGTTCTTC.